The sequence of this TCR beta chain was determined in a study of vaccination effects on CD4 cells after COVID-19. For the study at large: Either the mRNA-1273 or the BNT162b2 vaccine was given to participants as two doses.

This clone was counted between two and nine times. The antigen is undetermined. Viral peptide pool expansion of antigen-specific CD4+ T cells preceded sequencing in the ViraFEST assay. Upon completion of about eleven days in culture, CD4+ T cells were isolated. Testing of the vaccine recipients showed negative nucleocapsid antibodies and no prior SARS-CoV-2 infection. Days 3 and 7 saw half the medium replaced with IL-2 medium. Only in-frame clones appear in the TCRdb table, and some are missing; sequencing was by immunoSEQ multiplex PCR. The data hold 35,000 to 40,000 clones, with about 60% observed a single time. This CDR3 region has 15 residues. The trim removed 7 bases at V and 2 bases at J, leaving 6 bases unmatched. Per germline, CDR1 MNHNY and CDR2 SVGAGI (reference sequence).

V usage is TRBV6-6 and J usage is TRBJ2-4, with 9 bases that match TRBD2. This clonotype was sampled from a human donor who received a COVID-19 vaccine. Sequencing used CD4+ T cells from PBMCs cultured with HCoV-OC43 spike peptides, obtained before COVID-19 vaccination. The subset is: HCoV-OC43 spike overlapping peptide pool stimulation. The CDR3 DNA sequence: TGTGCCAGCACCGACAGCGGGGGGACCAAAAACATTCAGTACTTC. It translates to CASTDSGGTKNIQYF.